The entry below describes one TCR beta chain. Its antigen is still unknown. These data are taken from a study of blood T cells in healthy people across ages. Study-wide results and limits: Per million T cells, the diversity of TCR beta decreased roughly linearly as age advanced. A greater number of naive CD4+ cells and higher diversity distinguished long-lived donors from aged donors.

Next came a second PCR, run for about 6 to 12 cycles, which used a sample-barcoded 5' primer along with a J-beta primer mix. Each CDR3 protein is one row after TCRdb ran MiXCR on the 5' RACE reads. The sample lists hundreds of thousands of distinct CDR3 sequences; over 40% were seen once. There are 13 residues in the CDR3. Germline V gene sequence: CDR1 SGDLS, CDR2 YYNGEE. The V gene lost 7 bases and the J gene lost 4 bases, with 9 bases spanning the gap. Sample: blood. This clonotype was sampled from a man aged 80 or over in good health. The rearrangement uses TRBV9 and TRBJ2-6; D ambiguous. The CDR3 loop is CASGPLGANVLTF. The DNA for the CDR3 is TGTGCCAGCGGTCCTTTGGGGGCCAACGTCCTGACTTTC.